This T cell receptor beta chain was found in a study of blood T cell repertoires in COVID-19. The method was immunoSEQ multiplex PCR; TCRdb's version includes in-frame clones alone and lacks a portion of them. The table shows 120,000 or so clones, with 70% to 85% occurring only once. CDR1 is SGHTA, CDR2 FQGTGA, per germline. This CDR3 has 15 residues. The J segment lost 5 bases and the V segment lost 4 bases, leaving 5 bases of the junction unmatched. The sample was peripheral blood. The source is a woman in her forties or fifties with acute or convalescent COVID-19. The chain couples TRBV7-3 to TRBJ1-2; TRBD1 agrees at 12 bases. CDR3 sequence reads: CASSSGQGARYGYTF. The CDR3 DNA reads TGTGCCAGCAGCTCGGGACAGGGGGCTAGGTATGGCTACACCTTC.